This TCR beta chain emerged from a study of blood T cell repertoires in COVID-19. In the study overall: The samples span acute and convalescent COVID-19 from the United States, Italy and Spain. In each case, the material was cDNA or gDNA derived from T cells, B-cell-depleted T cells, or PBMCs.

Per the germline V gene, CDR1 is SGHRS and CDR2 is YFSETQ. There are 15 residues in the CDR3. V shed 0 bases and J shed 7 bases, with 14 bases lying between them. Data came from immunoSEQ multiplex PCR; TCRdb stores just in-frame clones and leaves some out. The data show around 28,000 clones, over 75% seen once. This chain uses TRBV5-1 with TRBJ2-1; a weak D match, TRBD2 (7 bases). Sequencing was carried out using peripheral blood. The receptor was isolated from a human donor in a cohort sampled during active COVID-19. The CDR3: CASSLDIRGANEQFF. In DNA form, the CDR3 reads TGCGCCAGCAGCTTGGATATACGGGGGGCGAATGAGCAGTTCTTC. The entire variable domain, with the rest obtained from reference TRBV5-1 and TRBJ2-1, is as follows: KAGVTQTPRYLIKTRGQQVTLSCSPISGHRSVSWYQQTPGQGLQFLFEYFSETQRNKGNFPGRFSGRQFSNSRSEMNVSTLELGDSALYLCASSLDIRGANEQFFGPGTRLTVL.